This TCR beta chain was identified in a study of regulatory T cells in long-lasting Graves disease listed by TCRdb under 2021. General notes on the study: Persistent Graves' disease was defined as persistently positive TSH receptor autoantibodies together with antithyroid drug treatment for over 5 years. A total of some 33 samples were covered by TCR sequencing, comprising roughly 13 persistent and approximately 20 newly diagnosed Graves' disease patients. The study took place in China and was registered as a clinical trial. Persistent Graves' disease patients in the clinical cohort had taken antithyroid drugs for 9.5 to 13 years on average. Patients with persistent Graves' disease were compared with patients with newly diagnosed Graves' disease using TCR sequencing and RNA sequencing of peripheral blood.

The sample holds many counts of this clonotype. Its antigen specificity is not known. There are no base qualities to consult, and no much larger clone falls within one base. Libraries were built with multiplex PCR. Sequencing used an Illumina HiSeq 4000. TCR beta libraries were built with iRepertoire HTBI primers and Arm-PCR amplification of CDR3 regions. PCR products were gel purified before sequencing. The original pipeline was this. A total of under 80 TRBV and some 15 TRBJ segments were identified across samples and were used for gene usage analysis of CDR3 amino acid clonotypes. COPE and FqMerger were used to merge the filtered high-quality paired reads into contigs. BLAST was used to align contigs to IMGT TRBV, TRBD and TRBJ reference genes, and CDR3 was defined according to IMGT. Highly expanded clones were defined as clonotypes with a frequency above 0.1%. Shannon entropy was used to measure repertoire diversity, and the Gini coefficient was used to measure V-J evenness. A clonotype was considered public if more than one individual shared it. The raw public reads went through TCRdb reprocessing: fastp at Q25, MiXCR clone calling, in-frame beta chains kept. Rows matching on CDR3 protein sequence are summarized as one entry with the most common DNA and genes. The V and J calls and clone size come from TCRdb's table, not from the authors' own analysis. In this sample the table shows around 500,000 distinct CDR3 sequences, 20% to 25% of which occur a single time. Approximately 7.8% of the sample comes from the top ten.

Results and caveats for the whole study, not just this receptor: Persistent disease showed preferential use of TRBV28, TRBJ1-2 and TRBJ2-5, whereas newly diagnosed disease favored TRBV20-1 and TRBJ2-1. Peripheral blood alone was examined, since thyroid tissue, which constituted the primary lesion, could not be accessed. Patients with persistent disease shared more public clonotypes (roughly 2,900) than newly diagnosed patients did (around 930). The authors noted that the small sample size was a limitation that may lower accuracy. Only the TCR beta chain was sequenced and analyzed. Compared with newly diagnosed patients, patients with persistent Graves' disease had lower TCR Shannon entropy and fewer highly expanded clones, which suggests clonal expansion.

V is shortened by 0 bases, J by 0 bases, and the region joining them spans 8 bases. From a lookup of the germline V gene (reference sequence), CDR1 and CDR2 are GTSNPN and SVGIG. Measured from the cysteine to the phenylalanine, the CDR3 is 14 residues long. Only the CDR3 part of the read is kept: 42 bases, read in frame from the first base. Read against the paper, the sample's time point label means: persistent/refractory GD, antithyroid drugs over 5 years with positive TRAb. RNA was extracted from PBMCs in TRIzol for both TCR sequencing and RNA sequencing. Graves' disease was diagnosed according to American Thyroid Association guidelines. Patients for the study were recruited at an endocrinology department in Xi'an, China. From each patient, approximately 9.9 milliliters of peripheral blood was collected into an EDTA anticoagulant tube. Ficoll Paque Plus density gradient separation was used to isolate PBMCs, and no additional T cell sorting was done. An Agilent 2100 Bioanalyzer and agarose gel were used to check RNA quality, and a NanoDrop 2000 was used to measure RNA concentration.

The sequenced sample was peripheral blood mononuclear cells (PBMCs), obtained when the disease was refractory, from a patient treated with antithyroid drugs. The receptor's source is a female donor with Graves disease. The chain links TRBV30 with TRBJ1-1, with the D gene not confidently named. In nucleotide form, the sequence is TGTGCCTGGAGTGTTGTACATATGAACACTGAAGCTTTCTTT. Its translation reads: CAWSVVHMNTEAFF.